This T cell receptor (beta chain) was observed in a study of blood T cell repertoires in COVID-19. Study as a whole: The origin of the acute and convalescent COVID-19 samples was the United States, Italy and Spain.

The assay was immunoSEQ multiplex PCR, and TCRdb's table has in-frame clones only and misses some. The sample yields around 230,000 clones, about four fifths seen once. From germline, CDR1 is LGHDT and CDR2 YNNKEL (reference sequence). Trimming cost V 3 bases and J 9 bases; bases outside gene matches: 5. This CDR3 is built from 13 residues. This TCR derives from a woman in her fifties or sixties with acute or convalescent COVID-19. The chain joins TRBV3-1 (or the pseudogene TRBV3-2) to TRBJ1-5, with 7 bases fitting TRBD1. Sequences were obtained from peripheral blood. CDR3 in amino acids: CASSQGTEGPQHF. CDR3 coding DNA: TGTGCCAGCAGCCAGGGGACAGAGGGGCCCCAGCATTTT.